The 19 T cell receptor beta chains below were found in one sample sequenced in a study of blood T cell repertoires in COVID-19. TCRdb's table, derived via immunoSEQ multiplex PCR, lists solely in-frame clones and lacks some. The sample holds about 35,000 clones; approximately 85% are singletons and the top ten take 44%. The specimen sequenced was peripheral blood. Receptors originate from a man in his fifties or sixties with active or convalescent COVID-19.

The chain carries TRBV5-1 and TRBJ1-2; D gene ambiguous. Germline CDR1 reads SGHRS; CDR2 reads YFSETQ. The CDR3 loop spans 15 amino acids. V lost 4 bases, J lost 2 bases, and 15 bases lay in between. The CDR3 spells CASSPDPGFNYGYTF. In DNA, the CDR3 is TGCGCCAGCAGCCCCGACCCAGGCTTCAACTATGGCTACACCTTC.

The chain links TRBV2 to TRBJ1-5, with 8 positions matching TRBD1. Germline CDR1 reads SNHLY; CDR2 reads FYNNEI. The V gene end was trimmed by 6 bases and the J gene end by 7 bases; junction bases not matched to a gene: 8. This CDR3 is built from 14 residues. The CDR3 coding sequence is TGTGCCAGCAGCGCCGGACAGGGTGGGCAGCCCCAGCATTTT. This gives the protein CASSAGQGGQPQHF.

The chain joins TRBV5-1 to TRBJ2-2; TRBD1 aligns across 7 bases. The CDR3 extends over 15 amino acids. CDR1 SGHRS and CDR2 YFSETQ come from the germline V gene. V lost 3 bases and J lost 2; bases outside the gene matches: 4. The CDR3 loop reads CASSWGTVNTGELFF. Written as DNA, the CDR3 is TGCGCCAGCAGCTGGGGGACAGTAAACACCGGGGAGCTGTTTTTT.

The chain links TRBV4-2 to TRBJ1-2; D remains ambiguous. The CDR3 has 15 amino acids. Trimming stripped 0 bases from V and 1 base from J, with 9 bases between. Germline loops: CDR1 LGHNA, CDR2 YNFKEQ. CDR3 sequence reads: CASSQDRSNNYGYTF. DNA of the CDR3: TGTGCCAGCAGCCAAGACAGGTCGAATAACTATGGCTACACCTTC.

The chain links TRBV24-1 to TRBJ2-5; 8 bases match TRBD1. From germline, CDR1 is KGHDR and CDR2 SFDVKD. V dropped 3 bases and J dropped 5; count of bases not matched to a gene: 16. The CDR3 loop spans 18 amino acids. Written as DNA, the CDR3 is TGTGCCACCAGTGATGGGCGGACAGGGAGTTTGCCCCGGGAGACCCAGTACTTC. This translates into CATSDGRTGSLPRETQYF.

V is TRBV3-1 (or the pseudogene TRBV3-2) and J is TRBJ2-2, with D perhaps matching TRBD2 (5 bases). This CDR3 region has 16 residues. Deletions cut 1 base from V and 0 bases from J, with 9 bases between. Germline CDR1 and CDR2: LGHDT and YNNKEL (reference sequence). The CDR3 is CASSQVTGANTGELFF. Written as DNA, the CDR3 is TGTGCCAGCAGCCAAGTCACCGGGGCGAACACCGGGGAGCTGTTTTTT.

The chain has TRBV11-3 and TRBJ1-1; D may be TRBD1 (5 bases). V lost 5 bases, J lost 0 bases, and 13 bases lay in between. CDR1 is SGHNT and CDR2 is YENEEA in the germline V gene. The length of the CDR3 is 15 residues. In DNA, the CDR3 is TGTGCCAGCAGCATTAGACAGACCATGAACACTGAAGCTTTCTTT. Its protein is CASSIRQTMNTEAFF. The whole variable domain, filled in from reference TRBV11-3 and TRBJ1-1, reads EAGVVQSPRYKIIEKKQPVAFWCNPISGHNTLYWYLQNLGQGPELLIRYENEEAVDDSQLPKDRFSAERLKGVDSTLKIQPAELGDSAVYLCASSIRQTMNTEAFFGQGTRLTVV.

A few counts support this clone. This sequence joins TRBV10-1 and TRBJ1-2; D is possibly TRBD1 (5 bases). Trimming shortened V by 4 bases and J by 8 bases, and 14 bases separated the two germline ends. The CDR3 contains 13 residues. Germline values: CDR1 WNHNN, CDR2 SYGVQD (reference sequence). CDR3 sequence (DNA): TGCGCCAGCAGTGCGGATAGGGGATCCGGCTACACCTTC. It is translated as CASSADRGSGYTF.

The chain employs TRBV4-1 and TRBJ1-2, with 7 bases aligning to TRBD1. J lost 8 bases, V lost 0 bases, and 12 bases had no gene match. The germline V gene has CDR1 MGHRA and CDR2 YSYEKL. The CDR3 is 16 amino acids. In nucleotides, the CDR3 is TGCGCCAGCAGCCAAGAAACAGGGGTTCGGATAGGGGGCTACACCTTC. Its protein product is CASSQETGVRIGGYTF.

V gene TRBV15 combines with J gene TRBJ2-5; 10 nucleotides match TRBD2. The CDR3 has 15 residues. The V gene end was trimmed by 3 bases and the J gene end by 5 bases; junction bases not matched to a gene: 6. Germline-derived CDR1 and CDR2 are LNHNV and YYDKDF (reference sequence). CDR3 residues: CATSREAGGRETQYF. Here the CDR3 DNA reads TGTGCCACCAGCAGGGAAGCGGGGGGGCGGGAGACCCAGTACTTC. The full variable domain, completed using reference TRBV15 and TRBJ2-5, is DAMVIQNPRYQVTQFGKPVTLSCSQTLNHNVMYWYQQKSSQAPKLLFHYYDKDFNNEADTPDNFQSRRPNTSFCFLDIRSPGLGDTAMYLCATSREAGGRETQYFGPGTRLLVL.

This clone is a singleton in its sample. J is TRBJ2-7 and V is TRBV18; tentative D call: TRBD1 (6 bases). The CDR3 covers 12 residues. The germline V and J ends were trimmed by 6 bases and 5 bases, with 11 bases remaining between them. Germline lookup yields CDR1 KGHSH and CDR2 LQKENI. The DNA of the CDR3 is TGTGCCAGCTCTCAACAGGGCCACGAGCAGTACGTC. Protein sequence: CASSQQGHEQYV.

The chain couples TRBV13 to TRBJ1-4, with TRBD1 identical over 10 bases. Unmatched junction bases numbered 8, after V lost 5 bases and J lost 8 bases. There are 15 residues in the CDR3. Per germline, CDR1 PRHDT and CDR2 FYEKMQ (reference sequence). The CDR3 here is CASSPRDRGREKLFF. The CDR3 DNA sequence: TGTGCCAGCAGCCCACGGGACAGGGGTCGGGAAAAACTGTTTTTT.

The chain couples TRBV6-5 to TRBJ1-2; D gene unclear. V lost 11 bases, J lost 4 bases, and 17 bases lay in between. The CDR3 extends over 13 amino acids. Germline lookup yields CDR1 MNHEY and CDR2 SVGAGI. The CDR3 reads CASGTRAGYGYTF. In DNA form, the CDR3 reads TGTGCCTCCGGAACGAGGGCTGGCTATGGCTACACCTTC.

The V call is TRBV18, the J call TRBJ1-5, with D unclear. This CDR3 region has 14 residues. Trimming pared 6 bases from V and 3 bases from J, leaving 12 bases between. Germline CDR1 KGHSH, CDR2 LQKENI. CDR3 protein: CASSVEAANQPQHF. The CDR3 DNA follows: TGTGCCAGCTCGGTGGAGGCAGCCAATCAGCCCCAGCATTTT.

The chain uses TRBV5-4 and TRBJ2-5; D may be TRBD2 (5 bases). Germline lookup yields CDR1 SGHNT and CDR2 YYREEE (reference sequence). Trimming cost V 0 bases and J 4 bases, with 7 bases left between them. The CDR3 loop spans 13 amino acids. In DNA form, the CDR3 reads TGTGCCAGCAGCTTGGAACGGGGAGAGACCCAGTACTTC. Translating it yields CASSLERGETQYF.

The CDR3 reads CASSLSEGEQFF. As DNA, the CDR3 is TGTGCCAGCAGCTTGTCCGAGGGTGAGCAGTTCTTC. This chain links TRBV5-5 with TRBJ2-1, with D possibly TRBD2 on 5 matching bases. This CDR3 is built from 12 residues. Germline lookup yields CDR1 SGHKS and CDR2 YYEKEE (reference sequence). V lost 1 base to trimming and J lost 9 bases, with 8 bases between them.

This clone was detected a few times. The chain has TRBV6-5 and TRBJ1-1, with D unresolved. The CDR3 runs to 14 residues. Deletions cut 6 bases from V and 6 bases from J, with 17 bases between. Germline-derived CDR1 and CDR2 are MNHEY and SVGAGI. The CDR3, as DNA: TGTGCCAGCAGACCTGACTCGTTTACCTCTGAAGCTTTCTTT. Translated, it gives CASRPDSFTSEAFF.

The chain has TRBV7-2 and TRBJ2-5, with 10 positions matching TRBD2. CDR1 is SGHTA, CDR2 FQGNSA, per germline. The CDR3 has 15 amino acids. V lost 5 bases, J lost 5 bases, and 8 bases stayed unmatched. The CDR3 coding sequence is TGTGCCAGCAGCCCGCGAGCGGGGGGGCCGGAGACCCAGTACTTC. This sequence encodes CASSPRAGGPETQYF.

The rearrangement joins TRBV7-7 to TRBJ1-4; TRBD1 aligns across 8 bases. The CDR3 is made up of 18 amino acids. Germline-derived CDR1 and CDR2 are SSHAT and FNYEAQ (reference sequence). V lost 4 bases to trimming and J lost 2 bases; unmatched junction nucleotides: 12. The CDR3 DNA reads TGTGCCAGCAGCTACCTAGGACAGGGAATACTTACTAATGAAAAACTGTTTTTT. It is translated as CASSYLGQGILTNEKLFF.